The TCR beta chain under discussion was sequenced for a study of shared clonotypes between healthy human individuals. Overall study context: CD8 memory received one plate per donor, CD8 naive two, CD4 memory three and CD4 naive three.

Samples underwent the assay at deep level. Measured with immunoSEQ multiplex PCR; TCRdb has only the in-frame clones, and not every one. The data contain about 1,900,000 clones, approximately 94% of them seen just once; the ten biggest clones take up roughly 1%. With respect to this clone: Its antigen is as yet unknown.

Naive CD8 cells comprised CD45RO-negative, CCR7-positively selected cells, excluding terminally differentiated effector memory CD45RA+ cells. There were only Caucasian adults among the donors, and all lived in Nashville, Tennessee. Overall study results and limits: Blood was the sole source, and tissue repertoires probably differ.

CDR1 and CDR2 from the germline V gene are SEHNR and FQNEAQ (reference sequence). This CDR3 has 16 residues. V shed 5 bases, J shed 5 bases, and the junction held 8 bases outside the gene matches. The chain has TRBV7-9 and TRBJ2-4; 11 bases align to TRBD2. This receptor was identified in a man between 18 and 35 years old in good health. The sample consisted of naive CD8+ T cells sorted from blood. The CDR3: CASSPPISGGENIQYF. The DNA for the CDR3 is TGTGCCAGCAGCCCCCCCATTAGCGGGGGGGAAAACATTCAGTACTTC.